The next 20 T cell receptor beta chains were all read from a single sample in a study of T cell responses to AZD1222 COVID-19 vaccine. Some clones are missing from TCRdb's copy, which holds only in-frame ones; the method was immunoSEQ multiplex PCR. The table shows 110,000 to 150,000 clones, with around 92% occurring only once. The specimen comprised peripheral blood, sampled 28 days after the second AZD1222 dose. The receptors were gathered from an adult who received the AZD1222 COVID-19 vaccine.

CDR3 region: CASSFGGNFYTF. CDR3 DNA: TGTGCCAGCAGTTTCGGTGGGAATTTCTACACCTTC. The chain carries TRBV12-3 or TRBV12-4 and TRBJ1-2; D ambiguous. The CDR3 spans 12 residues. Trimming shortened V by 3 bases and J by 10 bases, and 12 bases separated the two germline ends.

The rearrangement joins TRBV11-3 to TRBJ1-1; the D is unclear. The CDR3 totals 13 residues. The V gene lost 4 bases and the J gene lost 1 base, with 7 bases spanning the gap. Germline assignment: CDR1 SGHNT and CDR2 YENEEA. The CDR3 coding sequence is TGTGCCAGCAGCTGGGAGCCGAACACTGAAGCTTTCTTT. Translation gives CASSWEPNTEAFF.

The chain is built from TRBV9 and TRBJ1-5; no clear D gene. CDR1 and CDR2 from the germline V gene are SGDLS and YYNGEE. The CDR3 loop spans 13 amino acids. The V end lost 0 bases, the J end lost 3 bases, and 4 bases lay between the germline ends. CDR3: CASSVGDNQPQHF. The CDR3 bases are TGTGCCAGCAGCGTAGGGGACAATCAGCCCCAGCATTTT.

The J gene is TRBJ2-7, the V gene TRBV6-2 or TRBV6-3; a weak D match, TRBD2 (6 bases). This CDR3 comprises 12 residues. Germline V gives CDR1 MNHEY, CDR2 SVGEGT. Between the trimmed V and J ends, which lost 2 bases and 7 bases, there was a span of 9 bases. CDR3 nucleotides: TGTGCCAGCAGTTACGGTGGGGGGGAGCAGTACTTC. It encodes CASSYGGGEQYF.

The chain carries TRBV12-3 or TRBV12-4 and TRBJ1-2, with 7 positions matching TRBD1. This CDR3 region has 12 residues. V shed 5 bases and J 5 bases; nucleotides not matched to a gene: 2. CDR3 in DNA: TGTGCCAGCAGTCTACAGGGGTATGGCTACACCTTC. It codes for CASSLQGYGYTF.

The V call is TRBV19, the J call TRBJ1-2; D remains unclear. The CDR3 extends over 19 amino acids. Germline CDR1 LNHDA, CDR2 SQIVND (reference sequence). Trimming took off 5 bases at V and 0 bases at J, with 25 bases between the two ends. Written as DNA, the CDR3 is TGTGCCAGTAGTTCGTACACTGCCGGGATTCCTAGGGCTAACTATGGCTACACCTTC. This sequence encodes CASSSYTAGIPRANYGYTF.

The chain carries TRBV28 and TRBJ2-6, with D perhaps TRBD1 (5 bases). The ends were cut back, 6 bases at V and 2 bases at J, with 11 bases in the middle. CDR3 length equals 15 residues. From germline, CDR1 is MDHEN and CDR2 SYDVKM. The CDR3 reads CASSLDSAGANVLTF. In nucleotides, the CDR3 is TGTGCCAGCAGCCTAGACAGTGCTGGGGCCAACGTCCTGACTTTC.

This chain joins TRBV5-1 and TRBJ2-1; D not certain. CDR1 and CDR2 (germline): SGHRS, YFSETQ. The CDR3 runs 17 residues. V was shortened by 0 bases and J by 2 bases, with 15 bases between the two germline ends. In nucleotides, the CDR3 is TGCGCCAGCAGCTTGGCTCCCCCCGGTGTGGCCTACAATGAGCAGTTCTTC. This encodes CASSLAPPGVAYNEQFF.

This chain links TRBV28 with TRBJ1-2; D may be TRBD1 (6 bases). CDR1 is MDHEN, CDR2 SYDVKM, per germline. The CDR3 is 10 residues long. Trimming removed 8 bases at V and 5 bases at J, with 6 bases between. CDR3 protein: CASGQYGYTF. The CDR3 nucleotides are TGTGCCAGCGGACAGTATGGCTACACCTTC.

The CDR3 spells CASSRGGQFF. For the CDR3, the DNA is TGTGCCAGCAGCCGCGGGGGGCAGTTCTTC. The chain carries TRBV7-9 and TRBJ2-1; 7 bases line up with TRBD2. The CDR3 is 10 residues long. The junction had 1 base not matched to a gene; V was cut back by 5 bases and J by 12 bases. Germline lookup yields CDR1 SEHNR and CDR2 FQNEAQ (reference sequence). The variable domain in full, completed from reference TRBV7-9 and TRBJ2-1, reads DTGVSQNPRHKITKRGQNVTFRCDPISEHNRLYWYRQTLGQGPEFLTYFQNEAQLEKSRLLSDRFSAERPKGSFSTLEIQRTEQGDSAMYLCASSRGGQFFGPGTRLTVL.

This chain joins TRBV4-2 and TRBJ2-7; the D gene is possibly TRBD2 (6 bases). V was trimmed by 0 bases and J by 1 base, leaving 22 bases between them. Germline V gene sequence: CDR1 LGHNA, CDR2 YNFKEQ. The CDR3 spans 19 residues. CDR3 nucleotides: TGTGCCAGCAGCCAAGAAAGGAGGGGAGAGGGTTTCCCATCCTACGAGCAGTACTTC. Amino acid sequence: CASSQERRGEGFPSYEQYF.

The V gene is TRBV30, the J gene TRBJ2-3; 7 bases align to TRBD2. CDR1 is GTSNPN and CDR2 is SVGIG in the germline V gene (reference sequence). This CDR3 region has 14 residues. The trim removed 0 bases at V and 3 bases at J, leaving 3 bases unmatched. In nucleotides, the CDR3 is TGTGCCTGGAGTGTAGGGACTACGACAGATACGCAGTATTTT. Encoded protein: CAWSVGTTTDTQYF.

The gene calls are TRBV27 and TRBJ1-2; D is possibly TRBD1 (5 bases). There are 12 residues in the CDR3. Germline V gives CDR1 MNHEY, CDR2 SMNVEV (reference sequence). V lost 11 bases and J 1 base, leaving 11 bases between the germline ends. CDR3 residues: CAGKGVNYGYTF. The CDR3 nucleotides are TGTGCCGGCAAAGGGGTTAACTATGGCTACACCTTC.

The chain employs TRBV7-9 and TRBJ2-7; 8 bases line up with TRBD2. The trim removed 8 bases at V and 2 bases at J, leaving 8 bases unmatched. CDR3 length: 14 amino acids. Germline V gives CDR1 SEHNR, CDR2 FQNEAQ (reference sequence). Here the CDR3 reads CASQRREAAYEQYF. The CDR3 bases are TGTGCCAGCCAGCGGCGGGAGGCGGCCTACGAGCAGTACTTC.

This clone has a single count. The J gene is TRBJ2-5, the V gene TRBV11-2; D gene uncertain. Per germline, CDR1 SGHAT and CDR2 FQNNGV. With 5 bases removed from V and 5 bases from J, the gap between germline ends came to 12 bases. The CDR3 extends over 13 amino acids. CDR3 DNA sequence: TGTGCCAGCAGCCCCAGGCCAGTGGAGACCCAGTACTTC. This gives the protein CASSPRPVETQYF.

V is TRBV29-1 and J is TRBJ2-7; the match to TRBD1 covers 12 bases. Germline CDR1 SQVTM, CDR2 ANQGSEA. Unmatched junction bases numbered 4, after V lost 3 bases and J lost 7 bases. The CDR3 totals 13 residues. CDR3 sequence (DNA): TGCAGCGTTGAGCGGGACAGGGGGCGAGAGCAGTACTTC. Its translation: CSVERDRGREQYF.

This chain links TRBV7-3 with TRBJ2-1, with TRBD2 matching over 9 bases. Looked up from germline, CDR1 is SGHTA and CDR2 is FQGTGA. Trimming took 4 bases from V and 10 from J; bases not matched to a gene: 5. The CDR3 sequence is 13 residues long. CDR3 DNA sequence: TGTGCCAGCAGCTCTGATCTAGCGGGGGAGCAGTTCTTC. The encoded protein is CASSSDLAGEQFF.

This chain joins TRBV5-1 and TRBJ2-1; TRBD2 matches 7 bases. Per the germline V gene, CDR1 is SGHRS and CDR2 is YFSETQ. This CDR3 is 15 amino acids long. The V and J ends lost 4 bases and 0 bases, in that order; junction bases with no gene match: 4. CDR3 sequence reads: CASSLQRGSYNEQFF. As DNA, the CDR3 is TGCGCCAGCAGCCTCCAGCGGGGCTCCTACAATGAGCAGTTCTTC.

The chain joins TRBV24-1 to TRBJ2-1; 10 bases map to TRBD2. V lost 0 bases, J lost 8 bases, and 9 bases stayed unmatched. CDR1 and CDR2 (germline): KGHDR, SFDVKD. The CDR3 is made up of 17 amino acids. In DNA form, the CDR3 reads TGTGCCACCAGTGATTTGGTACCTAGCGGGAGCATTCATGAGCAGTTCTTC. Translating gives CATSDLVPSGSIHEQFF.

The gene calls are TRBV11-2 and TRBJ2-2; 7 bases agree with TRBD1. Germline V gene data show CDR1 as SGHAT and CDR2 as FQNNGV. With 4 bases clipped from V and 6 bases from J, the junction kept 8 bases outside the gene matches. The CDR3 contains 15 residues. The CDR3 sequence is CASSSGTVRAGELFF. The CDR3 DNA sequence: TGTGCCAGCAGCTCCGGGACAGTACGAGCCGGGGAGCTGTTTTTT.